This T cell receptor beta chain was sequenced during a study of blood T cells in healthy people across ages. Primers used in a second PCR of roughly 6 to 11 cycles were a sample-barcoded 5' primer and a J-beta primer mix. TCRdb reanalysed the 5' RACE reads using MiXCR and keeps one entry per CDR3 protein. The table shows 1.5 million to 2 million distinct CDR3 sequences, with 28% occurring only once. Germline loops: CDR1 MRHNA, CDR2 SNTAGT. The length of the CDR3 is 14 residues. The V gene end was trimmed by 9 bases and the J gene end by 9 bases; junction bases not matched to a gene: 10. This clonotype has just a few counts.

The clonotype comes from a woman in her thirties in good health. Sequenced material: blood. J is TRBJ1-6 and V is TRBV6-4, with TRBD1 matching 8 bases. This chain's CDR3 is CASQADREVSPLHF. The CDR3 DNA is TGTGCCAGTCAAGCGGACAGGGAGGTTTCACCCCTCCACTTT.